The 20 T cell receptor beta chains below come from one sample, sequenced in a study of cytomegalovirus exposure and HLA in healthy donors. The PCR ran on 60 Vbeta and 13 Jbeta primers. The data were produced by immunoSEQ multiplex PCR, yet TCRdb's version contains in-frame clones alone and is incomplete. The sample includes approximately 150,000 clones, roughly 75% of them seen just once. Sequenced sample: PBMCs. These receptors all come from a male donor in good health and CMV-seronegative.

This clone occurred a few times. This chain connects TRBV5-1 to TRBJ2-5; the D is unclear. V was pared by 1 base and J by 1 base, with 5 bases between. Germline CDR1 reads SGHRS; CDR2 reads YFSETQ. The CDR3 extends over 13 amino acids. The CDR3 loop reads CASSLSSQETQYF. The CDR3, as DNA: TGCGCCAGCAGCTTGAGCTCCCAAGAGACCCAGTACTTC.

The chain uses TRBV28 and TRBJ1-5; unclear D gene. V was cut by 2 bases and J by 6 bases, with 5 bases left in between. The CDR3 has 12 residues. Germline CDR1 MDHEN, CDR2 SYDVKM. CDR3 bases: TGTGCCAGCAGTTTAATGCGTCAGCCCCAGCATTTT. Its protein product is CASSLMRQPQHF.

This chain connects TRBV6-1 to TRBJ2-7; 11 bases are shared with TRBD2. After removal of 4 bases from V and 0 bases from J, the junction contained 5 bases not matched to a gene. Germline V gene sequence: CDR1 MNHNS, CDR2 SASEGT. The CDR3 is 16 residues long. The chain's CDR3 is CASSARGLADSYEQYF. CDR3 DNA sequence: TGTGCCAGCAGTGCCAGGGGACTAGCGGACTCCTACGAGCAGTACTTC.

V is TRBV7-2 and J is TRBJ2-7, with 7 bases that match TRBD2. CDR1 is SGHTA, CDR2 FQGNSA, per germline. This CDR3 is 14 amino acids long. Unmatched junction bases numbered 6, after V lost 3 bases and J lost 4 bases. DNA of the CDR3: TGTGCCAGCAGCTTTGGACTAGTCCAATACGAGCAGTACTTC. Translated, it gives CASSFGLVQYEQYF.

The chain carries TRBV19 and TRBJ2-5; a possible D gene is TRBD1 (5 bases). CDR1 is LNHDA, CDR2 SQIVND, per germline (reference sequence). The V gene lost 4 bases and the J gene lost 3 bases, with 12 bases spanning the gap. The CDR3 is made up of 14 amino acids. This CDR3 reads CASSTLDMEETQYF. CDR3 sequence (DNA): TGTGCCAGTAGTACCCTGGACATGGAAGAGACCCAGTACTTC.

On this clone itself: Within the sample, other DNA sequences also encode this same CDR3. The V and J genes are TRBV6-6 and TRBJ1-1; maybe TRBD1 (6 bases). CDR1 and CDR2 (germline): MNHNY, SVGAGI (reference sequence). V lost 2 bases, J lost 2 bases, and 12 bases lay in between. The CDR3 totals 15 residues. The CDR3 DNA reads as TGTGCCAGCAGTTACCCCCCGGGGGGCAACACTGAAGCTTTCTTT. Translation: CASSYPPGGNTEAFF.

The V call is TRBV4-3, the J call TRBJ2-3; D not resolved. The V and J ends lost 0 bases and 6 bases respectively, with 7 bases between them. Germline values: CDR1 LGHNA, CDR2 YSLEER. CDR3 length equals 13 residues. CDR3 sequence (DNA): TGCGCCAGCAGCCAAGAAGCGCAGGATACGCAGTATTTT. Translation gives CASSQEAQDTQYF.

The chain combines TRBV19 with TRBJ2-1, with 11 bases that match TRBD2. Germline V CDR1 and CDR2: LNHDA, SQIVND (reference sequence). This CDR3 contains 15 residues. The V segment lost 3 bases and the J segment 6 bases; nucleotides outside the gene matches: 4. The CDR3 protein is CASSISLAGGNEQFF. The CDR3 nucleotides are TGTGCCAGTAGTATTAGCCTAGCGGGGGGCAATGAGCAGTTCTTC.

The genes are TRBV7-8 and TRBJ1-2; D is perhaps TRBD1 (5 bases). CDR1 and CDR2 (germline): SGHVS, FQNEAQ. V was clipped by 5 bases and J by 4 bases, with 11 bases between them. This CDR3 region has 13 residues. Written as DNA, the CDR3 is TGTGCCAGCAGCCCACCGGGACTCTATGGCTACACCTTC. Protein sequence: CASSPPGLYGYTF.

This chain uses TRBV4-3 with TRBJ2-3; TRBD2 is a possible D gene (6 bases). Trimming took 0 bases from V and 1 from J, leaving 20 bases between them. This CDR3 comprises 19 residues. Germline values: CDR1 LGHNA, CDR2 YSLEER. The CDR3 sequence: CASSQDAPGTSTGTDTQYF. In DNA form, the CDR3 reads TGCGCCAGCAGCCAAGATGCCCCGGGCACTAGCACTGGCACAGATACGCAGTATTTT.

The DNA for the CDR3 is TGCGCCAGCAGCCCAACTCTACAGGGAATCCGGGAGACCCAGTACTTC. Translating gives CASSPTLQGIRETQYF. The rearrangement links TRBV5-1 to TRBJ2-5, with D tentatively TRBD1 (6 bases). V was clipped by 4 bases and J by 5 bases, with 21 bases between them. Per the germline V gene, CDR1 is SGHRS and CDR2 is YFSETQ. The CDR3 is 16 residues long.

The chain has TRBV10-3 and TRBJ2-2; unclear D gene. Germline values: CDR1 ENHRY, CDR2 SYGVKD. Trimming stripped 8 bases from V and 7 bases from J, with 20 bases between. The CDR3 spans 15 residues. Written as DNA, the CDR3 is TGTGCCATCCGAACTGATCTGTCCGAAGTCGGGGAGCTGTTTTTT. Translated, it gives CAIRTDLSEVGELFF.

A few counts support this clone. The chain uses TRBV7-3 and TRBJ2-3; D might be TRBD1 (6 bases). Germline V lookup: CDR1 SGHTA, CDR2 FQGTGA. The CDR3 is made up of 15 amino acids. The V end was cut by 5 bases, the J end by 1 base, with 13 bases between. CDR3 in amino acids: CASSHGQPRTDTQYF. In nucleotides, the CDR3 is TGTGCCAGCAGCCACGGACAGCCCCGCACAGATACGCAGTATTTT.

This rearrangement joins TRBV5-1 to TRBJ2-7; TRBD2 agrees at 8 bases. Trimming took 3 bases from V and 3 from J; bases not matched to a gene: 17. Germline V gene sequence: CDR1 SGHRS, CDR2 YFSETQ. The CDR3 totals 18 residues. CDR3 in amino acids: CASSSGGVRHGVFYEQYF. In DNA, the CDR3 is TGCGCCAGCAGCTCGGGGGGGGTCCGTCATGGGGTATTCTACGAGCAGTACTTC. Supplemented by reference TRBV5-1 and TRBJ2-7, the full variable domain reads KAGVTQTPRYLIKTRGQQVTLSCSPISGHRSVSWYQQTPGQGLQFLFEYFSETQRNKGNFPGRFSGRQFSNSRSEMNVSTLELGDSALYLCASSSGGVRHGVFYEQYFGPGTRLTVT.

The rearrangement joins TRBV5-1 to TRBJ1-1; 8 positions match TRBD1. The CDR3 has 14 amino acids. Losses at the gene ends were 2 bases for V and 9 bases for J; bases not matched to a gene: 9. Per germline, CDR1 SGHRS and CDR2 YFSETQ. CDR3 coding DNA: TGCGCCAGCAGCTTAGGGGGACAGGATCTGCAAGCTTTCTTT. Amino acids: CASSLGGQDLQAFF.

This chain connects TRBV11-2 to TRBJ1-1, with 7 bases lining up with TRBD1. The germline V gene encodes CDR1 SGHAT and CDR2 FQNNGV. J lost 4 bases, V lost 3 bases, and 2 bases had no gene match. The CDR3 consists of 13 residues. Here the CDR3 reads CASSFYRGTEAFF. DNA of the CDR3: TGTGCCAGCAGCTTTTACAGGGGCACTGAAGCTTTCTTT.

This chain uses TRBV30 with TRBJ2-3; TRBD2 matches 7 bases. The CDR3 loop spans 13 amino acids. J gave up 6 bases and V 0 bases, and 3 bases lay outside the gene matches. Germline V gene lookup returns CDR1 GTSNPN and CDR2 SVGIG (reference sequence). This chain's CDR3 is CAWSVGAGDTQYF. The CDR3 DNA reads TGTGCCTGGAGTGTGGGAGCGGGGGATACGCAGTATTTT.

This clone was observed a few times. The gene calls are TRBV28 and TRBJ2-5; 7 nucleotides align to TRBD2. The J call may be in error: the DNA end matches TRBJ2-7 better. This CDR3 has 13 amino acids. CDR1 is MDHEN, CDR2 SYDVKM, per germline. CDR3 sequence (DNA): TGTGCCAGCAGTGAGGGACTAACTAACGAGCAGTACTTC. Encoded protein: CASSEGLTNEQYF.

This rearrangement joins TRBV5-5 to TRBJ1-5, with TRBD1 matching over 11 bases. Germline V lookup: CDR1 SGHKS, CDR2 YYEKEE (reference sequence). With 1 base clipped from V and 7 bases from J, the junction kept 4 bases outside the gene matches. This CDR3 has 15 residues. This CDR3 reads CASSLLGQGGQPQHF. The CDR3 DNA follows: TGTGCCAGCAGCTTGCTGGGACAGGGGGGGCAGCCCCAGCATTTT.

The chain uses TRBV28 and TRBJ2-3; D possibly corresponds to TRBD1 (5 bases). The V and J ends lost 5 bases and 0 bases respectively, with 18 bases between them. This CDR3 contains 17 residues. CDR1 is MDHEN and CDR2 is SYDVKM in the germline V gene. In DNA form, the CDR3 reads TGTGCCAGCAGTACCCGACAGTTCCAATCTAGCACAGATACGCAGTATTTT. Its translation is CASSTRQFQSSTDTQYF.